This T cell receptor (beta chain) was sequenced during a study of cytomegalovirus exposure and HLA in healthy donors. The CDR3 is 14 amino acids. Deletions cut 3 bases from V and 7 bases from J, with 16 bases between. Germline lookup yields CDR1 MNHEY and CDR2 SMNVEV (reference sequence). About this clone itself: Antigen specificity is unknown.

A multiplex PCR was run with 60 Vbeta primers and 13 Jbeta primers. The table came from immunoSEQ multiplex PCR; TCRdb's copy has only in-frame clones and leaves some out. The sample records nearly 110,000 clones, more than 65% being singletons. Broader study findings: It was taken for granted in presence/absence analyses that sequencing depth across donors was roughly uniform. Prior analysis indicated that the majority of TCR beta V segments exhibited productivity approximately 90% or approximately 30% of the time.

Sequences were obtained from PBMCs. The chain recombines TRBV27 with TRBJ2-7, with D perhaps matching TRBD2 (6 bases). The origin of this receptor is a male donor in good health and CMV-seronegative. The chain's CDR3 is CASSFSGTGEEQYF. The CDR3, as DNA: TGTGCCAGCAGTTTCTCGGGGACTGGGGAAGAGCAGTACTTC.